This T cell receptor beta chain was retrieved from a study of shared clonotypes between healthy human individuals. Study overall: The study drew on a couple of women and a few men aged 18 to 49 as donors. Study results and caveats: Specimens sampled were limited to blood, with tissue repertoires likely differing. Though the depth was large, rarefaction showed that sorted-subset sequencing was incomplete.

V was clipped by 4 bases and J by 2 bases; unmatched bases: 11. The CDR3 spans 17 residues. The germline V gene encodes CDR1 LGHNA and CDR2 YNFKEQ. As for this clone: The antigen is undetermined.

Only in-frame clones appear in the TCRdb table, and some are missing; sequencing was by immunoSEQ multiplex PCR. Altogether about 1 million clones are present, 70% to 80% being singletons, with the ten largest covering approximately 0.5%. This clonotype was obtained from a man between 18 and 29 years old in good health. Some clones in this sample may be carry-over from other donors' samples. This rearrangement joins TRBV4-2 to TRBJ2-7; 10 bases fit TRBD2. Specimen: memory CD4+ T cells from PBMCs. Indicated subset: CD45RA-negative fraction. The CDR3 nucleotides are TGTGCCAGCAGCCTCTACGCTAGCGGGGGTACTACCTACGAGCAGTACTTC. It yields the protein CASSLYASGGTTYEQYF.